This entry lists 15 T cell receptor beta chains sequenced from one sample in a study of read filtering for tumor transcriptome and immune sequencing. Molecular barcoded adaptors covering alpha/delta and beta/gamma chains were used on about 390 ng RNA. MiXCR was run by TCRdb on the reads, yielding one entry per CDR3 protein. In the table there are about 46,000 distinct CDR3 sequences, approximately 19% of which are singletons. Source material: a population of CD138-negative cells sorted from bone marrow. Every receptor here comes from a donor aged 40 or over with multiple myeloma.

Ten or more counts support this clonotype. The rearrangement links TRBV20-1 to TRBJ1-1, with 8 bases lining up with TRBD1. Per germline, CDR1 DFQATT and CDR2 SNEGSKA (reference sequence). The CDR3 covers 14 residues. Unmatched junction bases numbered 5, after V lost 5 bases and J lost 0 bases. CDR3 in DNA: TGCAGTGCTCAACGACAGGGGTTGAACACTGAAGCTTTCTTT. It codes for CSAQRQGLNTEAFF.

This chain links TRBV20-1 with TRBJ2-7, with 8 bases identical to TRBD2. The CDR3 is 17 amino acids. The trim removed 6 bases at V and 0 bases at J, leaving 16 bases unmatched. The V gene's germline CDR1 is DFQATT and CDR2 SNEGSKA (reference sequence). The CDR3 DNA sequence: TGCAGTGCCATGCGACCAGCGGGAGCTACCATCTCCTACGAGCAGTACTTC. As protein: CSAMRPAGATISYEQYF.

In this sample, this clonotype turned up many times. The chain employs TRBV20-1 and TRBJ2-1; 10 bases align to TRBD2. Trimming at V came to 5 bases and at J to 3 bases, leaving 7 bases not matched to a gene. CDR1 and CDR2 (germline): DFQATT, SNEGSKA (reference sequence). The CDR3 spans 15 residues. The CDR3 DNA follows: TGCAGTGCTCTCACTAGCGGGAATTTCTACAATGAGCAGTTCTTC. The encoded protein is CSALTSGNFYNEQFF.

Concerning this clonotype itself: Just one base apart from a much larger clone, this may be a read error. The chain links TRBV6-2 or TRBV6-3 to TRBJ2-3; D ambiguous. The CDR3 spans 15 residues. Looked up from germline, CDR1 is MNHEY and CDR2 is SVGEGT. In DNA, the CDR3 is TGTGCCAGCAGTTACTTCCAGGCCAGCACAGATACGCGGTATTTT. It encodes CASSYFQASTDTRYF.

This clonotype was recorded at least ten times. The chain joins TRBV28 to TRBJ2-1; 9 bases align to TRBD2. The CDR3 is 17 amino acids. Germline V gene lookup returns CDR1 MDHEN and CDR2 SYDVKM. After removal of 2 bases from V and 5 bases from J, the junction contained 10 bases not matched to a gene. The CDR3 bases are TGTGCCAGCAGTTTAGTCCTGGGAGCGGGAGGCCACAATGAGCAGTTCTTC. It codes for CASSLVLGAGGHNEQFF.

To note about this clonotype: Since no conserved phenylalanine or tryptophan closes the CDR3, a read error is the likely cause. The V call is TRBV6-5, the J call TRBJ1-5; D is undetermined. The V and J ends lost 5 bases and 1 base respectively, with 9 bases between them. Germline V gene lookup returns CDR1 MNHEY and CDR2 SVGAGI. The CDR3 is 14 amino acids. The DNA for the CDR3 is TGTGCCAGCAGTGCGGACTGGAGCAATCAGCCCCAGCATCTT. Encoded protein: CASSADWSNQPQHL.

This clonotype was seen ten or more times. The V and J genes are TRBV29-1 and TRBJ2-3; D gene uncertain. The CDR3 totals 16 residues. V lost 0 bases and J lost 0, with 13 bases in between. Per germline, CDR1 SQVTM and CDR2 ANQGSEA. The DNA of the CDR3 is TGCAGCGTTGAAGATGATTTAGGAGCTAGCACAGATACGCAGTATTTT. It specifies CSVEDDLGASTDTQYF.

Of note for this clonotype: A clone one base away is much larger, so this may be a read error. This chain joins TRBV6-4 and TRBJ1-1; the D is unclear. Germline V CDR1 and CDR2: MRHNA, SNTAGT. There are 13 residues in the CDR3. As DNA, the CDR3 is TGCGCCAGCAGTGAGAGAGGAGACGCTGAAGCTTTCTTT. Amino acid sequence: CASSERGDAEAFF.

On this clonotype itself: Being one base from a much bigger clone, this may be a read error. The CDR3 carries no conserved terminal phenylalanine or tryptophan, so it likely arises from a read error. The V call is TRBV6-5, the J call TRBJ2-4; no clear D gene. This CDR3 contains 11 residues. Germline-derived CDR1 and CDR2 are MNHEY and SVGAGI. The V end was cut by 7 bases, the J end by 7 bases, with 8 bases between. For the CDR3, the DNA is TGTGCCAGCACAGGCAATAACATTCAGTACTCC. It encodes CASTGNNIQYS.

This clonotype was counted ten times or more. The chain joins TRBV29-1 to TRBJ2-6; TRBD1 aligns across 7 bases. Germline V gene lookup returns CDR1 SQVTM and CDR2 ANQGSEA. After removal of 7 bases from V and 0 bases from J, the junction contained 15 bases not matched to a gene. The CDR3 runs 18 residues. CDR3 loop: CSATDTGTAASGANVLTF. CDR3 nucleotides: TGCAGCGCCACTGATACCGGGACAGCAGCCTCTGGGGCCAACGTCCTGACTTTC.

The gene calls are TRBV12-3 or TRBV12-4 and TRBJ2-3; D might be TRBD2 (5 bases). This CDR3 is built from 15 residues. Deletions cut 4 bases from V and 5 bases from J, with 16 bases between. CDR3 coding DNA: TGTGCCAGCAGTTGGGCCGCCGGGGTCGAAGATACGCAGTATTTT. Encoded protein: CASSWAAGVEDTQYF.

There are a few counts of this clonotype. The rearrangement uses TRBV3-1 and TRBJ1-4; TRBD1 matches at 9 bases. Germline V CDR1 and CDR2: LGHDT, YNNKEL (reference sequence). V gave up 4 bases and J gave up 16 bases; unmatched junction bases: 7. The CDR3 covers 12 residues. The CDR3 DNA sequence: TGTGCCAGCAGCCGGGGGGGACAGGGCCCGTTTTTT. Its protein is CASSRGGQGPFF.

This clonotype was seen many times. The chain links TRBV24-1 to TRBJ2-2; D is undetermined. The CDR3 length is 13 residues. Germline V gene sequence: CDR1 KGHDR, CDR2 SFDVKD. V lost 4 bases, J lost 0 bases, and 2 bases lay in between. The CDR3 spells CATSDPNTGELFF. DNA of the CDR3: TGTGCCACCAGTGACCCGAACACCGGGGAGCTGTTTTTT.

This clonotype has a count of ten or more. The chain has TRBV28 and TRBJ2-2, with D uncertain. CDR1 and CDR2 (germline): MDHEN, SYDVKM. The V end was cut by 7 bases, the J end by 1 base, with 4 bases between. The CDR3 runs to 12 residues. This CDR3 reads CASKENTGELFF. CDR3 coding DNA: TGTGCCAGCAAAGAGAACACCGGGGAGCTGTTTTTT.

In its sample, this clonotype was seen many times. The V call is TRBV7-9, the J call TRBJ2-3, with D perhaps matching TRBD1 or TRBD2 (5 bases each). Germline V gene data show CDR1 as SEHNR and CDR2 as FQNEAQ (reference sequence). V was pared by 1 base and J by 2 bases, with 28 bases between. The CDR3 covers 21 residues. CDR3 residues: CASSLGVLGRSPRPHTDTQYF. DNA of the CDR3: TGTGCCAGCAGCTTAGGCGTCCTGGGACGATCCCCCCGCCCGCACACAGATACGCAGTATTTT.